This TCR beta chain was sequenced during a study of blood T cell repertoires in COVID-19. Turning to the study itself: Nucleic acid was either cDNA or gDNA, and it came from T cells, B-cell-depleted T cells, or PBMCs.

Which cohort a participant joined came from the clinical history participants gave. Recovered status applied to Cohort 3 donors who had two consecutive negative PCRs. It also applied to those with clearance or with symptom resolution. In the original workflow: The authors estimated nucleated cell counts from reference gene primer amplification. Clones were read by immunoSEQ multiplex PCR, and TCRdb kept only the in-frame ones, dropping some. V and J calls and clone size follow that table, whereas D and trimming were derived from the DNA. The sample holds 250,000 to 400,000 clones; under 90% are singletons and the top ten take 5% to 5.5%. Germline CDR1 MDHEN, CDR2 SYDVKM. The CDR3 covers 17 residues. J lost 2 bases, V lost 1 base, and 4 bases had no gene match.

Sequencing input: PBMCs or T cells enriched from blood (not recorded which). The receptor comes from a man aged 55 to 69 who had recovered from COVID-19. J is TRBJ1-6 and V is TRBV28; 8 positions agree with TRBD1. CDR3 residues: CASSLSGQGAYNSPLHF. In DNA form, the CDR3 reads TGTGCCAGCAGTTTATCAGGACAGGGTGCCTATAATTCACCCCTCCACTTT.